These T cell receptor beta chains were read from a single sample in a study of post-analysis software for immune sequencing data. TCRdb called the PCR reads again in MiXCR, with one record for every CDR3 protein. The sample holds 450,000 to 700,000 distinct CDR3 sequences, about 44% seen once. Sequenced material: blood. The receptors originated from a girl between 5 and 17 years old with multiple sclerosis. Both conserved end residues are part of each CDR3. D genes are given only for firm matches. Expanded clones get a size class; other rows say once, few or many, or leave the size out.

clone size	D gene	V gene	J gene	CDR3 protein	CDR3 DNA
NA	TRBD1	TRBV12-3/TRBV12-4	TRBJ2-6	CAAFGQASGANVLTF	TGTGCCGCCTTTGGACAGGCCTCTGGGGCCAACGTCCTGACTTTC
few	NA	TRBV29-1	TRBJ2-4	CSVEDRTVAYF	TGCAGCGTTGAAGATCGAACAGTAGCGTACTTC
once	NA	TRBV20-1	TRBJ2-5	CSVIGGKETQYF	TGCAGTGTTATCGGGGGCAAGGAGACCCAGTACTTC
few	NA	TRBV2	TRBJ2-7	CASKQSYEQYF	TGTGCCAGCAAACAGTCCTACGAGCAGTACTTC
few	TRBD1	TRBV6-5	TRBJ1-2	CASSGTGEGYTF	TGTGCCAGCAGCGGGACAGGCGAAGGCTACACCTTC
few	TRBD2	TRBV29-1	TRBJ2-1	CSVEIPTSGNYNEQFF	TGCAGCGTTGAAATCCCGACTAGCGGGAACTACAATGAGCAGTTCTTC
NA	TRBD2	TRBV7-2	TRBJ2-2	CASTGSGSKGTGELFF	TGTGCCAGCACTGGTAGCGGGAGCAAAGGCACCGGGGAGCTGTTTTTT
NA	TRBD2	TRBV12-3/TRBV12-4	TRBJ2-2	CASSLGSSGRGNTGELFF	TGTGCCAGCAGTTTGGGTTCGAGCGGGAGGGGAAACACCGGGGAGCTGTTTTTT
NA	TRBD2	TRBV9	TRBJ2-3	CASSIAGTSGQNTDTQYF	TGTGCCAGCAGCATCGCCGGGACTAGCGGTCAAAACACAGATACGCAGTATTTT
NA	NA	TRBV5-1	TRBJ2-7	CASSLESGSSYEQYF	TGCGCCAGCAGCTTGGAATCTGGGAGCTCCTACGAGCAGTACTTC
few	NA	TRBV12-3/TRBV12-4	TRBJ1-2	CASSLRSGAGGYTF	TGTGCCAGCAGTTTACGTTCGGGTGCGGGCGGCTACACCTTC
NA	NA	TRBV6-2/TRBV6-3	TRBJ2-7	CASSPYLPYEQYF	TGTGCCAGCAGCCCCTATCTTCCCTACGAGCAGTACTTC
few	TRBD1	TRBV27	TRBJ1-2	CASRIPTGGGIYGYTF	TGTGCCAGCAGGATACCGACAGGGGGCGGTATCTATGGCTACACCTTC
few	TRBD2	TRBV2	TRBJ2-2	CARTGTSTTGELFF	TGTGCCAGGACCGGGACTAGCACTACCGGGGAGCTGTTTTTT
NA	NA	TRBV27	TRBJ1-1	CASSLLSGRTEAFF	TGTGCCAGCAGTTTATTGTCAGGTCGGACTGAAGCTTTCTTT
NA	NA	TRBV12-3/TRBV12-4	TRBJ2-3	CASSFGGTLSADTQYF	TGTGCCAGCAGTTTCGGCGGGACGTTGAGCGCAGATACGCAGTATTTT
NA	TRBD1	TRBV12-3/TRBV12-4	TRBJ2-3	CASSGGQASTDAQYF	TGTGCCAGCAGCGGGGGACAGGCGAGCACAGATGCGCAGTATTTT
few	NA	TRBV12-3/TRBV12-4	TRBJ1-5	CASSPHQGANQPQHF	TGTGCCAGCAGTCCACATCAGGGTGCTAATCAGCCCCAGCATTTT
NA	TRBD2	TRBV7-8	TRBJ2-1	CASSSRGGGGAYNEQFF	TGTGCCAGCAGCTCGAGAGGGGGCGGGGGGGCATACAATGAGCAGTTCTTC
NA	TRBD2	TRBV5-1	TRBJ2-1	CASSWGPGLNNEQFF	TGCGCCAGCAGCTGGGGACCGGGACTAAACAATGAGCAGTTCTTC
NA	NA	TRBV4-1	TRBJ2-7	CASSQEGFGQLYEQYF	TGCGCCAGCAGCCAAGAGGGTTTTGGTCAACTTTACGAGCAGTACTTC
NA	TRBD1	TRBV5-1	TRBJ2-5	CASTDRQGGETQYF	TGCGCCAGCACCGATAGACAGGGGGGAGAGACCCAGTACTTC
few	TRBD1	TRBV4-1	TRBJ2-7	CASSQVDRAYEQYF	TGCGCCAGCAGCCAGGTAGACAGGGCCTACGAGCAGTACTTC
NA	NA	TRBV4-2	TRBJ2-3	CASSQGRAVSTDTQYF	TGTGCCAGCAGCCAAGGGCGAGCCGTTTCAACAGATACGCAGTATTTT
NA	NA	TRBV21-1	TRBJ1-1	CASILGVNTEAFF	TGTGCCAGCATCCTGGGAGTGAACACTGAAGCTTTCTTT
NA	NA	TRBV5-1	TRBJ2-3	CASPKRGGYTDTQYF	TGCGCCAGCCCTAAAAGAGGGGGGTACACAGATACGCAGTATTTT
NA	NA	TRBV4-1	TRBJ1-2	CASSQEAGFYGCTF	TGCGCCAGCAGCCAAGAAGCAGGGTTCTATGGCTGCACCTTC
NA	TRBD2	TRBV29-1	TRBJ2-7	CSVGHSGGTEQYF	TGCAGCGTTGGCCATAGCGGGGGTACTGAGCAGTACTTC
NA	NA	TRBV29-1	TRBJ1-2	CSVSHPQPAGLYGYTF	TGCAGCGTTTCACATCCCCAGCCCGCGGGGCTCTATGGCTACACCTTC
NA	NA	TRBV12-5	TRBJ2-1	CASGLVGDEQFF	TGTGCTAGTGGTTTGGTAGGCGATGAGCAGTTCTTC
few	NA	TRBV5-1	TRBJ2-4	CASSLAIRAGDIQYF	TGCGCCAGCAGCTTGGCAATCCGGGCAGGGGACATTCAGTACTTC
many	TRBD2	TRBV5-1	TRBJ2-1	CASSLAGAYNEQFF	TGTGCCAGCAGCTTAGCGGGAGCCTACAATGAGCAGTTCTTC
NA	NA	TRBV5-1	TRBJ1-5	CASSLLGFSNQPQHF	TGCGCCAGCAGCTTGCTGGGGTTTAGCAATCAGCCCCAGCATTTT
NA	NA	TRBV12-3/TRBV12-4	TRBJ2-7	CASSQPGLLHEQYF	TGTGCCAGCAGTCAGCCAGGGCTTCTCCACGAGCAGTACTTC
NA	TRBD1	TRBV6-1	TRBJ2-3	CASSEAYLNRDSFDTQYF	TGTGCCAGCAGTGAAGCCTATTTAAACCGGGACAGCTTTGATACGCAGTATTTT
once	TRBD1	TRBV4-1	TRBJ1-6	CASSLDRAFYNSPLHF	TGCGCCAGCAGCTTGGACAGGGCCTTTTATAATTCACCCCTCCACTTT
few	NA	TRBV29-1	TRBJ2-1	CSVEGGRGSYSEQFF	TGCAGCGTTGAAGGGGGCAGGGGATCTTACAGTGAGCAGTTCTTC
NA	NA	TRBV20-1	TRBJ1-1	CSASPGHPNTEAFF	TGCAGTGCTAGCCCCGGACACCCGAACACTGAAGCTTTCTTT
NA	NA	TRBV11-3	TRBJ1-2	CASSSGSPWNGYTF	TGTGCCAGCAGCTCCGGGTCCCCTTGGAATGGCTACACCTTC
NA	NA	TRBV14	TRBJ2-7	CASSQGWRSEAWPAYEQYF	TGTGCCAGCAGCCAAGGCTGGCGGTCGGAGGCCTGGCCCGCCTACGAGCAGTACTTC
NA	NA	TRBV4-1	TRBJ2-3	CASSQDHVARSTDTQYF	TGCGCCAGCAGCCAAGATCACGTGGCAAGGAGCACAGATACGCAGTATTTT
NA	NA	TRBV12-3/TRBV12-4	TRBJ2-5	CASSSTGRGERYF	TGTGCCAGCAGTTCCACGGGTCGCGGCGAGCGGTACTTC
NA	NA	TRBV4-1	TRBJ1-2	CASSRGTTQIGYTF	TGCGCCAGCAGCCGCGGGACCACACAGATCGGCTACACCTTC
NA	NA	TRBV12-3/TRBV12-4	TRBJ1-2	CASSFTPAAGYTF	TGTGCCAGCAGTTTCACGCCCGCGGCTGGCTACACCTTC
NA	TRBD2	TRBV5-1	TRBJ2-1	CASSLGTSALNSEQFF	TGCGCCAGCAGCTTGGGGACTAGCGCTTTAAACAGTGAGCAGTTCTTC
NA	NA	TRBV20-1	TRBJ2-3	CSATGGQSADTQYF	TGCAGTGCTACGGGGGGACAGTCTGCAGATACGCAGTATTTT